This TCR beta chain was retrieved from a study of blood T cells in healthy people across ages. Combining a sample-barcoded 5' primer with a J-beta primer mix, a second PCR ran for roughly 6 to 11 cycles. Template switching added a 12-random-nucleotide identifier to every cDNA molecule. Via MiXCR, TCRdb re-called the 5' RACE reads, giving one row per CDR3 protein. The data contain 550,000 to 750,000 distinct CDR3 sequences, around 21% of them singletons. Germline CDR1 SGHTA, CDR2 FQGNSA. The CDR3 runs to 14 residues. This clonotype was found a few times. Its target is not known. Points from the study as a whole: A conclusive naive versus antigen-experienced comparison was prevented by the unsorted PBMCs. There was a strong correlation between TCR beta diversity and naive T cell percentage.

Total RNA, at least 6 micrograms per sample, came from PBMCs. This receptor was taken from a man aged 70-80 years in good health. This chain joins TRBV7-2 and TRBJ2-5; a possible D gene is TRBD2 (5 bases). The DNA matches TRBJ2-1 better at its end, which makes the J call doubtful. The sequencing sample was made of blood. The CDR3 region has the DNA TGTGCCAGCAGCCCGAGGACTTCCCACAATGAGCAGTTCTTC. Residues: CASSPRTSHNEQFF.